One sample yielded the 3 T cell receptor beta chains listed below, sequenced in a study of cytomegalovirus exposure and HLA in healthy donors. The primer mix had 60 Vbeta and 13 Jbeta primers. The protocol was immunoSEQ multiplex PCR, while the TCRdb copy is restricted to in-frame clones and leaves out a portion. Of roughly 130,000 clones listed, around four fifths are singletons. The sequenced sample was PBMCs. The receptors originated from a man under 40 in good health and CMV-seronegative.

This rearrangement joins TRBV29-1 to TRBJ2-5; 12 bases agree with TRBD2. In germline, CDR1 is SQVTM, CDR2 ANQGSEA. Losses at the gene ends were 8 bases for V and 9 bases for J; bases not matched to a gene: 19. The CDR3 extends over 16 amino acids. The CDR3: CSTPPGTSGPHGAQYF. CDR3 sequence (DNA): TGCAGCACCCCCCCGGGGACTAGCGGGCCCCATGGGGCCCAGTACTTC.

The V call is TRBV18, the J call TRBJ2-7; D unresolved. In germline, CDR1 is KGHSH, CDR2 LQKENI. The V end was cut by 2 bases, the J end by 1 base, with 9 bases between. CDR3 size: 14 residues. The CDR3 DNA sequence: TGTGCCAGCTCACCAATGGCGGCATCCTACGAGCAGTACTTC. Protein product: CASSPMAASYEQYF.

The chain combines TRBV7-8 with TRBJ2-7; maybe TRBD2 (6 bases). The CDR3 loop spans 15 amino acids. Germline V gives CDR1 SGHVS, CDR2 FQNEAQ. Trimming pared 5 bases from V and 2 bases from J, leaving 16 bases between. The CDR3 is CASSDDFAGTYEQYF. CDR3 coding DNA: TGTGCCAGCAGCGATGACTTTGCGGGGACCTACGAGCAGTACTTC.